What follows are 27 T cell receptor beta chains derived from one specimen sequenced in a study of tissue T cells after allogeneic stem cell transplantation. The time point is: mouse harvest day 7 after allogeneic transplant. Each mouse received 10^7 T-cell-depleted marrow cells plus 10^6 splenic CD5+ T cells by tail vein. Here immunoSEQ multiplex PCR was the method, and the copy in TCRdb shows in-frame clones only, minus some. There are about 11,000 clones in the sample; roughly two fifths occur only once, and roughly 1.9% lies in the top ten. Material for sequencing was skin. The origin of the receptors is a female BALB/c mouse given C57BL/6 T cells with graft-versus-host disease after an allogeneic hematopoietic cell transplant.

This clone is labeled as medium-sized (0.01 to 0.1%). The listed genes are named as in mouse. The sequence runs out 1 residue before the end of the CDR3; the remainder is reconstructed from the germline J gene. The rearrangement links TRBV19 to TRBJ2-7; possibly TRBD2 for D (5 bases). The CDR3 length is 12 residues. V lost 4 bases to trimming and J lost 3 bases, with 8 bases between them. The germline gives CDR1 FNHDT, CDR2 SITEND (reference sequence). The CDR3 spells CASSWTFYEQYF. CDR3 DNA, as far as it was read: TGTGCCAGCAGTTGGACTTTCTATGAACAGTAC.

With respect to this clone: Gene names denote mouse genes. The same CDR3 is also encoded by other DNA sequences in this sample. The CDR3 here is CASSLKDTQYF. The CDR3 DNA, read in part, is TGTGCCAGCAGTCTGAAAGACACCCAGTAC. This chain connects TRBV26 to TRBJ2-5; D not resolved. Coverage ceases 1 residue before the CDR3 finishes, and the germline J gene fills in the end. This CDR3 spans 11 amino acids. The V end was cut by 2 bases, the J end by 4 bases, with 1 base between. Germline V lookup: CDR1 KGHPV, CDR2 FQNQEV (reference sequence).

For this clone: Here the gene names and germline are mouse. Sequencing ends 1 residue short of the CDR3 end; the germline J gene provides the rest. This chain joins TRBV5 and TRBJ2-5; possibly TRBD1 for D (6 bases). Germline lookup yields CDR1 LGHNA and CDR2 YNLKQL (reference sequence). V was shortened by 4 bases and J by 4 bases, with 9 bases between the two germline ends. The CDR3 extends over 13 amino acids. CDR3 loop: CASSPGQKDTQYF. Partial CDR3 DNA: TGTGCCAGCAGCCCCGGACAGAAAGACACCCAGTAC.

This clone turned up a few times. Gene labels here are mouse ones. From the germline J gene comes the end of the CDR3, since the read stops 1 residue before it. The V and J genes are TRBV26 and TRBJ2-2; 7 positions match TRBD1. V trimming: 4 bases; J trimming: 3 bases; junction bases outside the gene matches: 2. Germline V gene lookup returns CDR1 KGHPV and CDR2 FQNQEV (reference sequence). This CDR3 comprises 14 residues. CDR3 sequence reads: CASSPTGYTGQLYF. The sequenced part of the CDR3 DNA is TGTGCCAGCAGTCCGACAGGGTACACCGGGCAGCTCTAC.

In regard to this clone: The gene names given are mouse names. The sequenced CDR3 bases are TGTGCCAGCAGTCTGGCGGGACAACAAAACACCTTGTAC. It encodes CASSLAGQQNTLY. The entire CDR3 protein reads CASSLAGQQNTLYF. The chain has TRBV26 and TRBJ2-4; a weak D match, TRBD1 (6 bases). Sequencing ends 1 residue short of the CDR3 end; the germline J gene provides the rest. The CDR3 length is 14 residues. The germline V and J ends were trimmed by 2 bases and 3 bases, with 9 bases remaining between them. CDR1 and CDR2 from the germline V gene are KGHPV and FQNQEV (reference sequence).

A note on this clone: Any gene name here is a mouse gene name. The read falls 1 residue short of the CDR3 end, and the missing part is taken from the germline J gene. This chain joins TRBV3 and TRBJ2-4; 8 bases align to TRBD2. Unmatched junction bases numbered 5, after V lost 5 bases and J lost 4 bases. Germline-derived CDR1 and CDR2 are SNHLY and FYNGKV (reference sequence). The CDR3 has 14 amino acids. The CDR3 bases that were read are TGTGCCAGCAGCATCGACTGGGGTAAAAACACCTTGTAC. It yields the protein CASSIDWGKNTLY. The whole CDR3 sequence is CASSIDWGKNTLYF.

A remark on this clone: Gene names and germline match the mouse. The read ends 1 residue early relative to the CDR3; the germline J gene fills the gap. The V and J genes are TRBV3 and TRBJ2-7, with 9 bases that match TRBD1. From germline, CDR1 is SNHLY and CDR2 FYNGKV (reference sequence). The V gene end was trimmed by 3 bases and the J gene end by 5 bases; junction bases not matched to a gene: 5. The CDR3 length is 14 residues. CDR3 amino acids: CASSFGTGINEQYF. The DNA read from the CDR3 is TGTGCCAGCAGCTTCGGGACAGGGATTAATGAACAGTAC.

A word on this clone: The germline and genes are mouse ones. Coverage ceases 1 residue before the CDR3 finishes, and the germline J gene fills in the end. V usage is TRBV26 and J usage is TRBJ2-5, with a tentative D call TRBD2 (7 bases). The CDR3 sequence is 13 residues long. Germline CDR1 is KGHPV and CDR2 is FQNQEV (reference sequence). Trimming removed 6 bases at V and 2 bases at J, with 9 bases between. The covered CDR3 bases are TGTGCCAGCAGGAGGGGGGGCCAAGACACCCAGTAC. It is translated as CASRRGGQDTQY. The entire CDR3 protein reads CASRRGGQDTQYF. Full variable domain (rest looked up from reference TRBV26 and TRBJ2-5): NSKVIQTPRYLVKGQGQKAKMRCIPEKGHPVVFWYQQNKNNEFKFLINFQNQEVLQQIDMTEKRFSAECPSNSPCSLEIQSSEAGDSALYLCASRRGGQDTQYFGPGTRLLVL.

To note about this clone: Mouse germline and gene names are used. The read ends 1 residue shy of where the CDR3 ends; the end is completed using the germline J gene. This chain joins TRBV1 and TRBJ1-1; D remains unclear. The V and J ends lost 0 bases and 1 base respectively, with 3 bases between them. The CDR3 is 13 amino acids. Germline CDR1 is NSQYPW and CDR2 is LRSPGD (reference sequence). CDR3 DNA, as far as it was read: TGCACCTGCAGTGCAGAGGGGAACACAGAAGTCTTC. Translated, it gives CTCSAEGNTEVF. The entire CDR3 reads CTCSAEGNTEVFF.

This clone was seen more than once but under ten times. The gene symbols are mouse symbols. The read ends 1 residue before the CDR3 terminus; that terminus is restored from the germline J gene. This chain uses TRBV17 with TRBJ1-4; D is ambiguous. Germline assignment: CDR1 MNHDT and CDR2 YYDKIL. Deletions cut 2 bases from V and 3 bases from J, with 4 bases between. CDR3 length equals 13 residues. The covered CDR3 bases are TGTGCTAGCAGTAGAAGACCCAACGAAAGATTATTT. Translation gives CASSRRPNERLF. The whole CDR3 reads CASSRRPNERLFF.

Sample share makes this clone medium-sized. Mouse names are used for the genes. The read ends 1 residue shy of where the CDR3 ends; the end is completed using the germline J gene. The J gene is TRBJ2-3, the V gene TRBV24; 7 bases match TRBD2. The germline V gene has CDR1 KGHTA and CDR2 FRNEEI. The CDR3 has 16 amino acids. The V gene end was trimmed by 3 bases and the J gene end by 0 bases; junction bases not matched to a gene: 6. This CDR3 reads CASSLWGKGSAETLYF. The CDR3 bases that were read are TGTGCCAGCAGTCTCTGGGGGAAGGGTAGTGCAGAAACGCTGTAT.

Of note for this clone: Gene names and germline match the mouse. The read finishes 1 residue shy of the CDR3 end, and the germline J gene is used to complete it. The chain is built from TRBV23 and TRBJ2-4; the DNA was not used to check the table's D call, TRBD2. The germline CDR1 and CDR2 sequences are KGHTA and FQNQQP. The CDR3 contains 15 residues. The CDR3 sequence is CSSSQSTGGANTLYF. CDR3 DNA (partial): TGCTCCAGCAGTCAATCAACTGGGGGGGCGAACACCTTGTAC.

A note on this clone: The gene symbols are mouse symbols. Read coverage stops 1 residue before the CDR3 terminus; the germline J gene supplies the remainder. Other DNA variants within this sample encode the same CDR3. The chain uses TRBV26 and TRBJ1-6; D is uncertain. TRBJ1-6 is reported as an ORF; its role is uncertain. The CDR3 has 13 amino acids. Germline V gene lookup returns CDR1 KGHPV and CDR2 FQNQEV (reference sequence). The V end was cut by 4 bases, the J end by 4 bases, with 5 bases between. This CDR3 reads CASSPSYNSPLYF. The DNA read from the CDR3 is TGTGCCAGCAGTCCTTCGTATAATTCGCCCCTCTAC.

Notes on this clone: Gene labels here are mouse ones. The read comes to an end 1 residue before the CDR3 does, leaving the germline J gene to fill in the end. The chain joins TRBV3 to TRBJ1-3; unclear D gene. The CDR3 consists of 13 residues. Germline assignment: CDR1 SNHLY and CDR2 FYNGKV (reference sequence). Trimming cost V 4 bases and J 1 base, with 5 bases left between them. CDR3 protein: CASSSKSGNTLYF. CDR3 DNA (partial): TGTGCCAGCAGCTCAAAATCTGGAAATACGCTCTAT.

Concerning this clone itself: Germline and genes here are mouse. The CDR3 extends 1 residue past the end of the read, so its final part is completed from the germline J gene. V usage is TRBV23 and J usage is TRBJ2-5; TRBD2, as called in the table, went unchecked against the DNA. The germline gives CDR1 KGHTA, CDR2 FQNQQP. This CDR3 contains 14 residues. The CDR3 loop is CSSSQSTGGDTQYF. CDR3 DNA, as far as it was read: TGCTCCAGCAGTCAATCGACTGGGGGAGACACCCAGTAC.

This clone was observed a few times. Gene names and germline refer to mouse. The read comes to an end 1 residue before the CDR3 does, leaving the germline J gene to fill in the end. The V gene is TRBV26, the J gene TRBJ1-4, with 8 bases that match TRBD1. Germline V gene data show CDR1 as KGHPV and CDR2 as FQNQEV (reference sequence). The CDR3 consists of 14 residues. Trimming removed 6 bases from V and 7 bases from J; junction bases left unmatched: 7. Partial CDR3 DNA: TGTGCCAGCAGGCCCAGGGGGCCGACCGAAAGATTATTT. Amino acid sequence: CASRPRGPTERLF. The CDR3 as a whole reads CASRPRGPTERLFF.

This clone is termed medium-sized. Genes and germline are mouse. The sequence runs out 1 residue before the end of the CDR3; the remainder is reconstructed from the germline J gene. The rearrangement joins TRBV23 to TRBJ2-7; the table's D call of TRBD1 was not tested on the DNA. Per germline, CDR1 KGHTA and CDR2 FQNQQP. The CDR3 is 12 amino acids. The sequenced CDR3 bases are TGCTCCAGCAGTGAACAGGGTTATGAACAGTAC. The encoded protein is CSSSEQGYEQY. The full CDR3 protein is CSSSEQGYEQYF. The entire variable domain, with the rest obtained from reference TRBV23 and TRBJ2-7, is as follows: DAAVTQKPRYLIKMKGQEAEMKCIPEKGHTAVFWYQQKQSKELKFLIYFQNQQPLDQIDMVKERFSAVCPSSSLCSLGIRTCEAEDSALYLCSSSEQGYEQYFGPGTRLTVL.

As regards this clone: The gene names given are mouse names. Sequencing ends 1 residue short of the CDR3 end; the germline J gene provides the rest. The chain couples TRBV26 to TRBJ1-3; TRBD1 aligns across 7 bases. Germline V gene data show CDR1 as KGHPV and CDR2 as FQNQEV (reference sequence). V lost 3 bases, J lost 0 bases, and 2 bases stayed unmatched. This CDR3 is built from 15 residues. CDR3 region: CASSLQGYSGNTLYF. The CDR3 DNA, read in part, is TGTGCCAGCAGTCTACAGGGGTATTCTGGAAATACGCTCTAT.

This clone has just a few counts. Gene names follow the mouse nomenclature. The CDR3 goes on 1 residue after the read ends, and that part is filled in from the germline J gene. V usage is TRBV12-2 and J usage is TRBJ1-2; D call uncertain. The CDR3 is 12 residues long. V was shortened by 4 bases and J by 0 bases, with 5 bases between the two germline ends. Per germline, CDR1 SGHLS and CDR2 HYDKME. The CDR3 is CASSPANSDYTF. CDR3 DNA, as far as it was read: TGTGCCAGCTCCCCCGCAAACTCCGACTACACC.

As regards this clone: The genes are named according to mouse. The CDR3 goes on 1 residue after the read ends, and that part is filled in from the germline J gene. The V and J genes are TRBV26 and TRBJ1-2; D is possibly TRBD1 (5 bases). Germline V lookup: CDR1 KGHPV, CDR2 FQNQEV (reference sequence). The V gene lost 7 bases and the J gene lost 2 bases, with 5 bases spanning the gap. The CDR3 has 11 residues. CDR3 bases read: TGTGCCAGCACAGGGAACTCCGACTACACC. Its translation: CASTGNSDYT. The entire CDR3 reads CASTGNSDYTF. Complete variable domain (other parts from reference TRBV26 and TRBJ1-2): NSKVIQTPRYLVKGQGQKAKMRCIPEKGHPVVFWYQQNKNNEFKFLINFQNQEVLQQIDMTEKRFSAECPSNSPCSLEIQSSEAGDSALYLCASTGNSDYTFGSGTRLLVI.

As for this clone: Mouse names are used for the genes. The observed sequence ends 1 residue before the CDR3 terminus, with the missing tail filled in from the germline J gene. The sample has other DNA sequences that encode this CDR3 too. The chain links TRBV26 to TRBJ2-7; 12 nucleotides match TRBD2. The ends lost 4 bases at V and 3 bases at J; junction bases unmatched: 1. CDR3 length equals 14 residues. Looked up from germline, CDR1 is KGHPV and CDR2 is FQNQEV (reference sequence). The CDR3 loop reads CASSRTGGGYEQYF. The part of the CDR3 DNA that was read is TGTGCCAGCAGTCGGACTGGGGGGGGCTATGAACAGTAC.

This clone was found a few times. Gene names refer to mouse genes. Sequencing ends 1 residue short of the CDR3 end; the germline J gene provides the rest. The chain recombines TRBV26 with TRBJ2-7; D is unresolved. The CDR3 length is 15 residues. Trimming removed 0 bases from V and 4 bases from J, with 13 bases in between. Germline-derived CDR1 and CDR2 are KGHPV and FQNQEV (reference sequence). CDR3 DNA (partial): TGTGCCAGCAGTCTGTCGAGTGGGAGAGGATATGAACAGTAC. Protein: CASSLSSGRGYEQY. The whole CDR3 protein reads CASSLSSGRGYEQYF.

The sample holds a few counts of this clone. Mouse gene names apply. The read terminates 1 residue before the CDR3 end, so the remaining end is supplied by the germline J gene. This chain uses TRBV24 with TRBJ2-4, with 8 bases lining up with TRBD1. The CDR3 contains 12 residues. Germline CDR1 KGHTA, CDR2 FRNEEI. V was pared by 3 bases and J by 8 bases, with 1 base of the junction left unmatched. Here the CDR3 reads CASSLGQGTLYF. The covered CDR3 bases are TGTGCCAGCAGTCTCGGACAGGGCACCTTGTAC.

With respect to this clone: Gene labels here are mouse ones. The sequenced part of the CDR3 DNA is TGTGCCAGCTCTCTCGACTTTAACCAAGACACCCAGTAC. It is translated as CASSLDFNQDTQY. The full CDR3 protein is CASSLDFNQDTQYF. The rearrangement joins TRBV12-2 to TRBJ2-5; D remains ambiguous. The read comes to an end 1 residue before the CDR3 does, leaving the germline J gene to fill in the end. The ends were cut back, 0 bases at V and 0 bases at J, with 6 bases in the middle. The CDR3 has 14 amino acids. The germline gives CDR1 SGHLS, CDR2 HYDKME.

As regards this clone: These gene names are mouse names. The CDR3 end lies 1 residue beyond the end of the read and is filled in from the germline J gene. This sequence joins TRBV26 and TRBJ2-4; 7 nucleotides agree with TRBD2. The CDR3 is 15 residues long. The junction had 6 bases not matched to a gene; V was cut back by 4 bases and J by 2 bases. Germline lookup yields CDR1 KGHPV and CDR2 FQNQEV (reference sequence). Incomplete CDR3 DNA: TGTGCCAGCAGTCCTCTTGGGGGGTTTCAAAACACCTTGTAC. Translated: CASSPLGGFQNTLY. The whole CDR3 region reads CASSPLGGFQNTLYF.

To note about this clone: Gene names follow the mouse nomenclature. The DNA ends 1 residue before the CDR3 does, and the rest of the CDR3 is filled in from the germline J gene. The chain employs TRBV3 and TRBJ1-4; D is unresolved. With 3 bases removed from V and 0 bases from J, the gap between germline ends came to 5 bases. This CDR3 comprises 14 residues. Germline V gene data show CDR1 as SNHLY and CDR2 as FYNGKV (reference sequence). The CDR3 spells CASSLHISNERLFF. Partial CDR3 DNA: TGTGCCAGCAGCTTGCACATTTCCAACGAAAGATTATTT.

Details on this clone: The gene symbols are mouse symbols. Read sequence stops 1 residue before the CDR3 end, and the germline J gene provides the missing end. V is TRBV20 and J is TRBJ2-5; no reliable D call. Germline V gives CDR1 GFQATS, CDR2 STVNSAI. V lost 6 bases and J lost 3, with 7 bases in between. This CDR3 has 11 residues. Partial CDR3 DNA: TGTGGTGCCCAACAGCAAGACACCCAGTAC. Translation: CGAQQQDTQY. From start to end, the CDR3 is CGAQQQDTQYF.